This T cell receptor beta chain was sequenced during a study of cytomegalovirus exposure and HLA in healthy donors. The CDR3 has 12 amino acids. Germline V lookup: CDR1 ENHRY, CDR2 SYGVKD. V was pared by 0 bases and J by 9 bases, with 6 bases between. This clone was seen a single time. Its antigen is still unknown. Points from the study as a whole: Subsequent analysis showed first-cohort TCR clusters tending to co-occur in around 130 validation repertoires.

TCRdb's copy holds only in-frame clones and misses some; the assay was immunoSEQ multiplex PCR. The sample includes 140,000 or so clones, roughly 86% seen only once; the top ten take 3.5% to 5%. Source material: PBMCs. This chain links TRBV10-3 with TRBJ2-1; the D gene is possibly TRBD2 (5 bases). This TCR came from a man aged 18 to 30 in good health and CMV-seropositive. The CDR3 region is CAISESRGEQFF. The CDR3 DNA follows: TGTGCCATCAGTGAGTCCCGGGGTGAGCAGTTCTTC.